A single sample gave rise to the 29 T cell receptor beta chains below, sequenced in a study of cytomegalovirus exposure and HLA in healthy donors. The PCR made use of 60 Vbeta and 13 Jbeta primers. Data came from immunoSEQ multiplex PCR; TCRdb stores just in-frame clones and leaves some out. The sample lists approximately 100,000 clones, 65% occurring once. The sequenced material came from PBMCs. The receptor set was obtained from a man younger than 40 in good health and CMV-seropositive.

The chain is built from TRBV7-9 and TRBJ1-2; TRBD1 matches 9 bases. The CDR3 runs to 18 residues. CDR1 and CDR2 (germline): SEHNR, FQNEAQ (reference sequence). The junction had 20 bases not matched to a gene; V was cut back by 6 bases and J by 6 bases. The CDR3 region has the DNA TGTGCCAGCAGTTCAATAAGGGACAGGGTTGGGGTTGGAAATGGCTACACCTTC. Protein: CASSSIRDRVGVGNGYTF.

With respect to this clone: One end of the junction does not line up with germline, which may come from a read error. The chain employs TRBV7-9 and TRBJ1-2, with D unclear. There are 12 residues in the CDR3. Germline V gives CDR1 SEHNR, CDR2 FQNEAQ (reference sequence). CDR3 in DNA: TGTTCCAGCAGCCACGACACGGGAGACTACACCTTC. This gives the protein CSSSHDTGDYTF.

The chain recombines TRBV28 with TRBJ1-2; unclear D gene. V lost 4 bases and J lost 3, with 6 bases in between. CDR3 size: 12 residues. From germline, CDR1 is MDHEN and CDR2 SYDVKM. The CDR3 DNA reads as TGTGCCAGCAGTTATGGCCACTATGGCTACACCTTC. Translated: CASSYGHYGYTF.

The rearrangement uses TRBV19 and TRBJ2-2, with D maybe TRBD1 (5 bases). The length of the CDR3 is 14 residues. With 9 bases removed from V and 0 bases from J, the gap between germline ends came to 11 bases. In germline, CDR1 is LNHDA, CDR2 SQIVND (reference sequence). The CDR3 coding sequence is TGTGCCAGCGATGGACAACCGAACACCGGGGAGCTGTTTTTT. This codes for CASDGQPNTGELFF. Using reference TRBV19 and TRBJ2-2 for the parts outside the CDR3, the full variable domain is DGGITQSPKYLFRKEGQNVTLSCEQNLNHDAMYWYRQDPGQGLRLIYYSQIVNDFQKGDIAEGYSVSREKKESFPLTVTSAQKNPTAFYLCASDGQPNTGELFFGEGSRLTVL.

The chain recombines TRBV7-8 with TRBJ1-3, with 7 bases that match TRBD1. This CDR3 spans 16 amino acids. Germline V gene lookup returns CDR1 SGHVS and CDR2 FQNEAQ. V gave up 0 bases and J gave up 3 bases; unmatched junction bases: 5. CDR3 region: CASSLARQGGGNTIYF. DNA of the CDR3: TGTGCCAGCAGCTTAGCGCGACAGGGAGGTGGAAACACCATATATTTT. The whole variable domain, remainder taken from reference TRBV7-8 and TRBJ1-3, is GAGVSQSPRYKVAKRGQDVALRCDPISGHVSLFWYQQALGQGPEFLTYFQNEAQLDKSGLPSDRFFAERPEGSVSTLKIQRTQQEDSAVYLCASSLARQGGGNTIYFGEGSWLTVV.

The chain joins TRBV7-9 to TRBJ2-5, with 7 bases that match TRBD1. CDR1 is SEHNR, CDR2 FQNEAQ, per germline (reference sequence). CDR3 size: 13 residues. Trimming removed 3 bases from V and 4 bases from J; junction bases left unmatched: 2. In nucleotides, the CDR3 is TGTGCCAGCAGCTTGACAGGGTCAGAGACCCAGTACTTC. Translation: CASSLTGSETQYF. Full variable domain (rest looked up from reference TRBV7-9 and TRBJ2-5): DTGVSQNPRHKITKRGQNVTFRCDPISEHNRLYWYRQTLGQGPEFLTYFQNEAQLEKSRLLSDRFSAERPKGSFSTLEIQRTEQGDSAMYLCASSLTGSETQYFGPGTRLLVL.

This chain uses TRBV6-6 with TRBJ2-7; 7 bases match TRBD1. With 7 bases clipped from V and 2 bases from J, the junction kept 5 bases outside the gene matches. The germline V gene encodes CDR1 MNHNY and CDR2 SVGAGI (reference sequence). CDR3 length: 13 residues. CDR3 in DNA: TGTGCCAGCAACCGGGACAGCGCCTACGAGCAGTACTTC. Amino acids: CASNRDSAYEQYF.

The chain uses TRBV2 and TRBJ2-1; 9 nucleotides match TRBD1. There are 13 residues in the CDR3. In germline, CDR1 is SNHLY, CDR2 FYNNEI. V dropped 8 bases and J dropped 2; count of bases not matched to a gene: 1. The chain's CDR3 is CASGTGPYNEQFF. The CDR3 region has the DNA TGTGCCAGCGGGACAGGGCCCTACAATGAGCAGTTCTTC.

This rearrangement joins TRBV11-3 to TRBJ2-7, with D unresolved. V was pared by 5 bases and J by 6 bases, with 14 bases between. Germline values: CDR1 SGHNT, CDR2 YENEEA. This CDR3 spans 13 amino acids. CDR3 sequence reads: CASSADNAGEQYF. The CDR3 DNA is TGTGCCAGCAGCGCCGACAACGCTGGCGAGCAGTACTTC. Complete variable domain (other parts from reference TRBV11-3 and TRBJ2-7): EAGVVQSPRYKIIEKKQPVAFWCNPISGHNTLYWYLQNLGQGPELLIRYENEEAVDDSQLPKDRFSAERLKGVDSTLKIQPAELGDSAVYLCASSADNAGEQYFGPGTRLTVT.

The CDR3 protein is CAWSRGRPYGYTF. The CDR3 DNA is TGTGCCTGGAGCAGGGGGCGACCCTATGGCTACACCTTC. The chain links TRBV30 to TRBJ1-2; 8 nucleotides match TRBD1. The CDR3 runs to 13 residues. V lost 3 bases, J lost 4 bases, and 4 bases stayed unmatched. The germline gives CDR1 GTSNPN, CDR2 SVGIG (reference sequence).

CDR3 region: CASSERAGADQPQHF. DNA for the CDR3: TGTGCCAGCAGTGAAAGAGCGGGGGCGGATCAGCCCCAGCATTTT. The chain combines TRBV6-4 with TRBJ1-5, with D tentatively TRBD1 (6 bases). The CDR3 covers 15 residues. Germline CDR1 and CDR2: MRHNA and SNTAGT. V lost 3 bases and J lost 5, with 14 bases in between.

The chain has TRBV2 and TRBJ2-7; D is possibly TRBD1 (6 bases). Trimming shortened V by 3 bases and J by 0 bases, and 12 bases separated the two germline ends. Germline loops: CDR1 SNHLY, CDR2 FYNNEI. CDR3 length equals 15 residues. The CDR3: CASSENRDTSYEQYF. The CDR3 DNA reads TGTGCCAGCAGTGAGAACCGGGACACCTCCTACGAGCAGTACTTC.

This clone has just one count. The chain uses TRBV6-1 and TRBJ1-2; no clear D. With 0 bases removed from V and 4 bases from J, the gap between germline ends came to 12 bases. The CDR3 length is 15 residues. Germline CDR1 MNHNS, CDR2 SASEGT. The CDR3 bases are TGTGCCAGCAGTGAAGCGCTTAATGAGGTCTATGGCTACACCTTC. Amino acids: CASSEALNEVYGYTF.

The genes are TRBV2 and TRBJ1-1, with a weak D call TRBD1 (5 bases). The CDR3 sequence is 15 residues long. Trimming left V 5 bases short and J 4 bases short, with 17 bases between. The germline gives CDR1 SNHLY, CDR2 FYNNEI. The CDR3 sequence: CASSSGPGGGTEAFF. The CDR3 nucleotides are TGTGCCAGCAGTTCTGGGCCTGGCGGGGGCACTGAAGCTTTCTTT.

The chain carries TRBV2 and TRBJ1-4; no definite D call. The V gene's germline CDR1 is SNHLY and CDR2 FYNNEI. CDR3 length: 16 amino acids. Trimming pared 4 bases from V and 0 bases from J, leaving 12 bases between. CDR3 nucleotides: TGTGCCAGCAGTGGATCACGGGATGCAACTAATGAAAAACTGTTTTTT. Its translation: CASSGSRDATNEKLFF.

This chain uses TRBV11-2 with TRBJ2-3; D gene ambiguous. Trimming stripped 0 bases from V and 2 bases from J, with 3 bases between. The CDR3 runs to 13 residues. Germline V lookup: CDR1 SGHAT, CDR2 FQNNGV. The CDR3 sequence is CASSLDNTDTQYF. The CDR3 coding sequence is TGTGCCAGCAGCTTAGATAACACAGATACGCAGTATTTT.

The table lists this clone with a few counts. The rearrangement links TRBV4-2 to TRBJ2-5; D gene ambiguous. CDR3 length: 13 amino acids. V lost 4 bases and J 4 bases, leaving 10 bases between the germline ends. CDR1 LGHNA and CDR2 YNFKEQ come from the germline V gene. DNA for the CDR3: TGTGCCAGCAGCCGAAGCCTCTTAGAGACCCAGTACTTC. Translating it yields CASSRSLLETQYF.

DNA for the CDR3: TGCGCCAGCAGCCGTTCCGGGACAGACGGTGGGAAACTGTTTTTT. As protein: CASSRSGTDGGKLFF. V and J are TRBV4-1 and TRBJ1-4, with TRBD1 matching 7 bases. CDR3 length equals 15 residues. With 4 bases clipped from V and 11 bases from J, the junction kept 13 bases outside the gene matches. Per the germline V gene, CDR1 is MGHRA and CDR2 is YSYEKL.

The rearrangement joins TRBV7-8 to TRBJ1-2; D is undetermined. V was cut by 4 bases and J by 0 bases, with 9 bases left in between. This CDR3 contains 14 residues. The germline CDR1 and CDR2 sequences are SGHVS and FQNEAQ. CDR3 amino acids: CASSSLEANYGYTF. CDR3 bases: TGTGCCAGCAGCTCACTTGAAGCTAACTATGGCTACACCTTC.

The chain joins TRBV10-3 to TRBJ2-1; D remains ambiguous. CDR1 is ENHRY and CDR2 is SYGVKD in the germline V gene. CDR3 size: 11 residues. Trimming left V 4 bases short and J 5 bases short, with 3 bases between. CDR3 coding DNA: TGTGCCATCAGTGGAGACAATGAGCAGTTCTTC. Amino acid sequence: CAISGDNEQFF.

The rearrangement uses TRBV11-3 and TRBJ2-5; weak D call: TRBD1 (5 bases). The DNA end favors TRBJ2-7, so the J call may be wrong. The CDR3 length is 14 residues. Per the germline V gene, CDR1 is SGHNT and CDR2 is YENEEA. Here the CDR3 reads CASSPADRSYEQYF. The CDR3 bases are TGTGCCAGCAGCCCAGCCGACAGATCCTACGAGCAGTACTTC.

The genes are TRBV29-1 and TRBJ2-7; D is unclear. The CDR3 has 12 residues. Germline CDR1 and CDR2: SQVTM and ANQGSEA. V was trimmed by 7 bases and J by 2 bases, leaving 12 bases between them. Written as DNA, the CDR3 is TGCAGCGCACTAAAGATTCCCTACGAGCAGTACTTC. This translates into CSALKIPYEQYF.

The V gene is TRBV29-1, the J gene TRBJ1-1; 7 bases agree with TRBD1. CDR1 is SQVTM, CDR2 ANQGSEA, per germline. V lost 4 bases, J lost 2 bases, and 10 bases stayed unmatched. The CDR3 is 15 amino acids. The CDR3 nucleotides read TGCAGCGTTGGGGGACAGACCAGTATTAACACTGAAGCTTTCTTT. Its protein product is CSVGGQTSINTEAFF.

This sequence joins TRBV5-1 and TRBJ2-2; TRBD2 is a possible D gene (5 bases). This CDR3 spans 17 amino acids. Trimming took 0 bases from V and 2 from J, leaving 14 bases between them. Germline V lookup: CDR1 SGHRS, CDR2 YFSETQ. CDR3 nucleotides: TGCGCCAGCAGCTTGGATTTCGGACGGGGAAACACCGGGGAGCTGTTTTTT. This translates into CASSLDFGRGNTGELFF.

The chain combines TRBV19 with TRBJ2-3, with D possibly matching TRBD2 (5 bases). The CDR3 is 13 residues long. Germline V gives CDR1 LNHDA, CDR2 SQIVND (reference sequence). Trimming removed 3 bases at V and 5 bases at J, with 9 bases between. This CDR3 reads CASSMGGGDTQYF. CDR3 DNA sequence: TGTGCCAGTAGTATGGGTGGAGGAGATACGCAGTATTTT. The full variable domain, in which reference TRBV19 and TRBJ2-3 provide the parts outside the CDR3, is DGGITQSPKYLFRKEGQNVTLSCEQNLNHDAMYWYRQDPGQGLRLIYYSQIVNDFQKGDIAEGYSVSREKKESFPLTVTSAQKNPTAFYLCASSMGGGDTQYFGPGTRLTVL.

In DNA, the CDR3 is TGTGCCAGCAGCCGGGGAGGGCTCGAGCAGTACTTC. This sequence encodes CASSRGGLEQYF. V usage is TRBV7-2 and J usage is TRBJ2-7; 7 nucleotides agree with TRBD2. Trimming at V came to 5 bases and at J to 6 bases, leaving 4 bases not matched to a gene. CDR1 is SGHTA and CDR2 is FQGNSA in the germline V gene. The CDR3 extends over 12 amino acids.

The rearrangement links TRBV4-1 to TRBJ2-5, with TRBD1 matching over 9 bases. The CDR3 covers 15 residues. Germline CDR1 and CDR2: MGHRA and YSYEKL. V lost 3 bases and J lost 5; bases outside the gene matches: 7. This chain's CDR3 is CASSQDRTGVETQYF. In DNA form, the CDR3 reads TGCGCCAGCAGCCAGGATAGGACAGGGGTGGAGACCCAGTACTTC.

The CDR3 DNA follows: TGTGCCAGTAGTTCATCGACAGGCTCATATGGCTACACCTTC. It codes for CASSSSTGSYGYTF. V gene TRBV19 combines with J gene TRBJ1-2; D is perhaps TRBD1 (6 bases). CDR1 and CDR2 from the germline V gene are LNHDA and SQIVND (reference sequence). The ends were cut back, 5 bases at V and 5 bases at J, with 15 bases in the middle. The CDR3 has 14 residues.

The chain joins TRBV5-1 to TRBJ1-3; D gene uncertain. Trimming took off 4 bases at V and 0 bases at J, with 8 bases between the two ends. Germline values: CDR1 SGHRS, CDR2 YFSETQ. The CDR3 runs to 14 residues. This CDR3 is CASSAGASGNTIYF. The CDR3 nucleotides read TGCGCCAGCAGCGCGGGCGCCTCTGGAAACACCATATATTTT.